The 20 T cell receptor beta chains reported below all come from one sample, sequenced in a study of memory CD4+ T cells and cytomegalovirus serostatus. Libraries were prepared by immunoSEQ multiplex PCR; TCRdb keeps only in-frame clonotypes and omits some of them. The table lists tens of thousands of clones, under 90% of them singletons. Single viable CD3+CD4+CD8-CD45RO+ cells were sorted as the memory CD4+ T cells. Sequencing used memory CD4+ T cells from blood. The receptor set was obtained from an adult in good health and CMV-seronegative. Some clones in this sample may be carry-over from other donors' samples.

The chain combines TRBV14 with TRBJ2-7; the D gene is possibly TRBD1 (5 bases). The CDR3 contains 12 residues. CDR1 is SGHDN, CDR2 FVKESK, per germline. V was pared by 4 bases and J by 9 bases, with 13 bases between. DNA for the CDR3: TGTGCCAGCAGCCCTCTAGGGGTGATGCAGTACTTC. Protein sequence: CASSPLGVMQYF.

The gene calls are TRBV6-6 and TRBJ2-1; 9 bases are a match to TRBD1. Germline CDR1 is MNHNY and CDR2 is SVGAGI (reference sequence). The CDR3 totals 16 residues. V dropped 6 bases and J dropped 7; count of bases not matched to a gene: 13. The CDR3 reads CASSAGGTGNLNEQFF. CDR3 coding DNA: TGTGCCAGCAGCGCCGGCGGGACAGGGAATCTGAATGAGCAGTTCTTC.

The chain joins TRBV19 to TRBJ1-4; D is unclear. The CDR3 runs to 15 residues. Germline V gene data show CDR1 as LNHDA and CDR2 as SQIVND (reference sequence). Trimming stripped 5 bases from V and 8 bases from J, with 18 bases between. CDR3 in DNA: TGTGCCAGTAGTCCCTCTAACGGCGAGAACGAAAAACTGTTTTTT. Amino acid sequence: CASSPSNGENEKLFF.

This rearrangement joins TRBV14 to TRBJ2-7; 8 nucleotides align to TRBD2. The CDR3 is made up of 14 amino acids. The germline gives CDR1 SGHDN, CDR2 FVKESK. The junction had 5 bases not matched to a gene; V was cut back by 4 bases and J by 3 bases. CDR3 sequence: CASSRGLAVYEQYF. The CDR3 DNA sequence: TGTGCCAGCAGCCGAGGACTAGCAGTCTACGAGCAGTACTTC.

The CDR3 nucleotides read TGTGCCAGCAGTTTGGTTGGGCAGGCCCAAGAGACCCAGTACTTC. This sequence encodes CASSLVGQAQETQYF. The chain links TRBV28 to TRBJ2-5; D ambiguous. CDR3 size: 15 residues. Germline values: CDR1 MDHEN, CDR2 SYDVKM. V dropped 3 bases and J dropped 1 base, with 12 bases sitting between them.

V and J are TRBV18 and TRBJ1-2, with D perhaps matching TRBD1 (6 bases). The V gene lost 6 bases and the J gene lost 0 bases, with 17 bases spanning the gap. Per germline, CDR1 KGHSH and CDR2 LQKENI. The CDR3 consists of 16 residues. This chain's CDR3 is CASSQQGAPSNYGYTF. The CDR3 nucleotides are TGTGCCAGCTCTCAACAGGGTGCCCCGTCTAACTATGGCTACACCTTC.

Concerning this clone: The sample holds other DNA sequences that translate to the same CDR3. This rearrangement joins TRBV30 to TRBJ1-2; D uncertain. V was clipped by 2 bases and J by 1 base, with 8 bases between them. The CDR3 has 13 residues. Germline CDR1 and CDR2: GTSNPN and SVGIG (reference sequence). CDR3 DNA: TGTGCCTGGAGTCTCGGGATTAACTATGGCTACACCTTC. Protein product: CAWSLGINYGYTF. Supplemented by reference TRBV30 and TRBJ1-2, the full variable domain reads SQTIHQWPATLVQPVGSPLSLECTVEGTSNPNLYWYRQAAGRGLQLLFYSVGIGQISSEVPQNLSASRPQDRQFILSSKKLLLSDSGFYLCAWSLGINYGYTFGSGTRLTVV.

The chain has TRBV6-1 and TRBJ2-5; 7 nucleotides match TRBD2. Germline CDR1 MNHNS, CDR2 SASEGT. V dropped 4 bases and J dropped 1; count of bases not matched to a gene: 6. The CDR3 runs to 15 residues. CDR3 loop: CASSVEAGPQETQYF. The CDR3 nucleotides are TGTGCCAGCAGTGTCGAAGCGGGGCCCCAAGAGACCCAGTACTTC.

The chain has TRBV18 and TRBJ2-2; TRBD1 or TRBD2 may be the D gene (5 bases each). CDR3 length: 16 amino acids. Germline CDR1 is KGHSH and CDR2 is LQKENI. V was shortened by 3 bases and J by 2 bases, with 13 bases between the two germline ends. DNA of the CDR3: TGTGCCAGCTCACCTCGGGGCAGCGCAAACACCGGGGAGCTGTTTTTT. Its protein product is CASSPRGSANTGELFF.

The CDR3 DNA is TGCGCCAGCAGCTTCTTATCGGACTCAGCCAATGAGCAGTTCTTC. Amino acid sequence: CASSFLSDSANEQFF. The chain recombines TRBV5-1 with TRBJ2-1; a weak D match, TRBD2 (5 bases). V dropped 2 bases and J dropped 6 bases, with 15 bases sitting between them. Germline CDR1 is SGHRS and CDR2 is YFSETQ. This CDR3 contains 15 residues.

The gene calls are TRBV27 and TRBJ1-5, with no clear D. The germline V gene encodes CDR1 MNHEY and CDR2 SMNVEV (reference sequence). V lost 3 bases and J lost 2, with 17 bases in between. This CDR3 has 17 residues. The CDR3 sequence is CASSFSTGRSRNQPQHF. The CDR3 bases are TGTGCCAGCAGTTTTAGCACCGGGAGGAGTCGCAATCAGCCCCAGCATTTT.

This clone has a handful of counts. V and J are TRBV5-6 and TRBJ1-6, with D tentatively TRBD1 (5 bases). CDR3 length: 16 residues. The germline V gene encodes CDR1 SGHDT and CDR2 YYEEEE. V lost 0 bases to trimming and J lost 9 bases, with 16 bases between them. Here the CDR3 DNA reads TGTGCCAGCAGCTTGGAGCCCGCTGAAAGGGGTTCACCCCTCCACTTT. Its protein product is CASSLEPAERGSPLHF.

V and J are TRBV9 and TRBJ2-7; a weak D match, TRBD1 (5 bases). V was trimmed by 0 bases and J by 6 bases, leaving 16 bases between them. The CDR3 spans 15 residues. From germline, CDR1 is SGDLS and CDR2 YYNGEE. The CDR3 bases are TGTGCCAGCAGCGTAGGGAGTCAGGGTGCTTCCGAGCAGTACTTC. It is translated as CASSVGSQGASEQYF.

The J gene is TRBJ1-2, the V gene TRBV28, with D hard to call. Germline V gene sequence: CDR1 MDHEN, CDR2 SYDVKM. This CDR3 comprises 13 residues. The V end lost 2 bases, the J end lost 8 bases, and 12 bases lay between the germline ends. The DNA of the CDR3 is TGTGCCAGCAGTTTAAATAGGTCAAGGGGCTACACCTTC. It specifies CASSLNRSRGYTF.

There are a few counts of this clone. The rearrangement links TRBV27 to TRBJ2-4; TRBD1 agrees at 7 bases. The length of the CDR3 is 14 residues. Trimming removed 4 bases from V and 9 bases from J; junction bases left unmatched: 9. CDR1 and CDR2 (germline): MNHEY, SMNVEV (reference sequence). The CDR3: CASSSRDRARIQYF. CDR3 DNA: TGTGCCAGCAGTTCCCGTGACAGGGCCCGCATTCAGTACTTC.

V usage is TRBV28 and J usage is TRBJ1-1, with TRBD1 as a possible D gene (5 bases). This CDR3 comprises 16 residues. The V gene lost 2 bases and the J gene lost 6 bases, with 19 bases spanning the gap. Germline loops: CDR1 MDHEN, CDR2 SYDVKM. This CDR3 is CASSLVGRPGDAEAFF. The CDR3 region has the DNA TGTGCCAGCAGTTTAGTAGGGCGCCCGGGGGACGCTGAAGCTTTCTTT.

The chain links TRBV7-8 to TRBJ2-3; 9 positions match TRBD1. J was trimmed by 6 bases and V by 5 bases; bases with no gene match: 9. CDR1 and CDR2 from the germline V gene are SGHVS and FQNEAQ. There are 15 residues in the CDR3. DNA for the CDR3: TGTGCCAGCAGCCAGCAGGGACAGGGATTGGATACGCAGTATTTT. Protein product: CASSQQGQGLDTQYF.

This chain links TRBV28 with TRBJ1-3, with D perhaps TRBD1 (5 bases). This CDR3 is built from 16 residues. Germline V gives CDR1 MDHEN, CDR2 SYDVKM. V was clipped by 2 bases and J by 1 base, with 12 bases between them. CDR3 amino acids: CASSLGGRNSGNTIYF. In DNA, the CDR3 is TGTGCCAGCAGTTTAGGGGGACGGAATTCTGGAAACACCATATATTTT. Full variable domain (outside the CDR3, taken from reference TRBV28 and TRBJ1-3): DVKVTQSSRYLVKRTGEKVFLECVQDMDHENMFWYRQDPGLGLRLIYFSYDVKMKEKGDIPEGYSVSREKKERFSLILESASTNQTSMYLCASSLGGRNSGNTIYFGEGSWLTVV.

The J gene is TRBJ1-1, the V gene TRBV30; 10 bases are a match to TRBD1. This CDR3 is 13 amino acids long. Unmatched junction bases numbered 5, after V lost 2 bases and J lost 8 bases. Looked up from germline, CDR1 is GTSNPN and CDR2 is SVGIG (reference sequence). The CDR3 DNA reads TGTGCCTGGAGTCACGGACAGGGGGTGGAAGCTTTCTTT. Translated, it gives CAWSHGQGVEAFF.

V is TRBV7-9 and J is TRBJ2-7; no reliable D call. Germline V gene lookup returns CDR1 SEHNR and CDR2 FQNEAQ (reference sequence). V was shortened by 6 bases and J by 2 bases, with 11 bases between the two germline ends. The CDR3 runs 13 residues. CDR3 coding DNA: TGTGCCAGCAGGCCTGGCCCCGCCTACGAGCAGTACTTC. The encoded protein is CASRPGPAYEQYF. The variable domain in full, completed from reference TRBV7-9 and TRBJ2-7, reads DTGVSQNPRHKITKRGQNVTFRCDPISEHNRLYWYRQTLGQGPEFLTYFQNEAQLEKSRLLSDRFSAERPKGSFSTLEIQRTEQGDSAMYLCASRPGPAYEQYFGPGTRLTVT.